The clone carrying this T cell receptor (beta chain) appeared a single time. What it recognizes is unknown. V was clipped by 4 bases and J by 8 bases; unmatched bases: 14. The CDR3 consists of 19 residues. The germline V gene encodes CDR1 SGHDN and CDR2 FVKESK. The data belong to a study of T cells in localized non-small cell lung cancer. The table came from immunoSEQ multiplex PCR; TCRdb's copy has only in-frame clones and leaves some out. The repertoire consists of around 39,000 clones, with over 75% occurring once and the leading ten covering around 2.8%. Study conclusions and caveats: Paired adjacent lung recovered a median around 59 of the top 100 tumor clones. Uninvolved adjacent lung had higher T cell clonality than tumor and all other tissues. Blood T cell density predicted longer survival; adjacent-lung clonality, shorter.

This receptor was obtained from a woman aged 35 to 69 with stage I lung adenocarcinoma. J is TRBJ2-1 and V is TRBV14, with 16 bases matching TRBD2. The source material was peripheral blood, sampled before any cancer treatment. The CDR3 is CASSPGTSGRARLGHEQFF. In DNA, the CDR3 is TGTGCCAGCAGCCCTGGGACTAGCGGGAGGGCCCGGCTGGGGCATGAGCAGTTCTTC.